This record covers a single T cell receptor beta chain. Its antigen is unknown. Germline V gene data show CDR1 as SGHVS and CDR2 as FQNEAQ. The CDR3 sequence is 15 residues long. With 1 base removed from V and 1 base from J, the gap between germline ends came to 7 bases. Profiled with immunoSEQ multiplex PCR; TCRdb holds only in-frame clones, not every one. The sample holds 150,000 or so clones, approximately 90% seen once. This sample was included in a study of T cell responses to AZD1222 COVID-19 vaccine. Study observations and caveats: Possibly, clonal diversity was underestimated; donors were largely white British and included more females. None of the repertoires were sampled until the peak T cell response had passed.

The source of this sequence is an adult in good health. Sequenced material: peripheral blood, taken on day 0 of AZD1222 vaccination. The rearrangement links TRBV7-8 to TRBJ2-2; D is unresolved. CDR3 DNA sequence: TGTGCCAGCAGCTTAGACCCGGGGAACACCGGGGAGCTGTTTTTT. The encoded protein is CASSLDPGNTGELFF.